Listed below are T cell receptor beta chains from one sample, sequenced in a study of immune characterization of retroperitoneal liposarcoma. TCRdb called the PCR reads again in MiXCR, with one record for every CDR3 protein. In the table there are some 9,600 distinct CDR3 sequences, more than 25% of which are singletons. The sequencing sample was made of blood. Source of these receptors: a male donor with retroperitoneal liposarcoma. The CDR3 runs from the conserved cysteine through the conserved F or W. D genes are given only for firm matches. Part of the rows lack a size; the others show once, few, many or a class for expanded clones.

clone size	D gene	J gene	V gene	CDR3 protein	CDR3 DNA
medium-sized	TRBD2	TRBJ2-7	TRBV6-1	CASSAAGGPNEQYF	TGTGCCAGCAGTGCAGCGGGGGGTCCCAATGAGCAGTACTTC
NA	TRBD1	TRBJ1-6	TRBV7-4	CASSTKSPRTGGMNSPLHF	TGTGCCAGCAGCACTAAGTCGCCCAGGACAGGGGGGATGAATTCACCCCTCCACTTT
many	TRBD1	TRBJ2-1	TRBV10-3	CAISPGQGIQSEQFF	TGTGCCATCAGTCCGGGACAGGGGATACAGTCCGAGCAGTTCTTC
NA	NA	TRBJ1-1	TRBV20-1	CSAGLGGSEAFF	TGCAGTGCTGGTCTGGGGGGGTCTGAAGCTTTCTTT
NA	TRBD2	TRBJ2-7	TRBV11-3	CASSFPATGGEQYF	TGTGCCAGCAGCTTCCCAGCCACCGGGGGGGAGCAGTACTTC
many	NA	TRBJ2-1	TRBV6-6	CASSYGQGQYEQFF	TGTGCCAGCAGTTACGGGCAGGGTCAGTACGAGCAGTTCTTC
NA	NA	TRBJ2-3	TRBV7-6	CASSLSTDTQYF	TGTGCCAGCAGCTTAAGCACAGATACGCAGTATTTT
NA	NA	TRBJ1-4	TRBV6-6	CASSLGVEKLFF	TGTGCCAGCAGTTTGGGGGTCGAAAAACTGTTTTTT
NA	NA	TRBJ2-3	TRBV11-3	CASSSPRGGAADTQYF	TGTGCCAGCAGCTCCCCCCGTGGGGGGGCGGCAGATACGCAGTATTTT
many	NA	TRBJ2-1	TRBV12-3/TRBV12-4	CASSRGGGNEQFF	TGTGCCAGCAGCAGAGGAGGGGGCAATGAGCAGTTCTTC
NA	NA	TRBJ2-5	TRBV12-3/TRBV12-4	CASSPGHEQYF	TGTGCCAGCAGTCCCGGCCATGAACAGTACTTC
NA	NA	TRBJ2-7	TRBV6-1	CASTKERGPYEQYF	TGTGCCAGCACCAAAGAAAGGGGTCCCTACGAGCAGTACTTC
few	TRBD2	TRBJ2-5	TRBV5-1	CASSRGGSGQETQYF	TGCGCCAGCAGCCGCGGGGGATCGGGCCAAGAGACCCAGTACTTC
medium-sized	TRBD2	TRBJ2-5	TRBV6-1	CASSSRRGRVNEQYF	TGTGCCAGCAGTTCGAGGCGGGGGAGGGTTAATGAGCAGTACTTC
NA	NA	TRBJ2-5	TRBV7-8	CASSLEGADPHNEQYF	TGTGCCAGCAGCTTAGAGGGTGCAGATCCGCACAATGAGCAGTACTTC
NA	NA	TRBJ2-7	TRBV12-5	CVSGLVGGVPNNEQYF	TGTGTTAGTGGTTTGGTAGGAGGAGTACCTAACAATGAGCAGTACTTC
few	NA	TRBJ2-7	TRBV7-2	CASSLDNYNEQYF	TGTGCCAGCAGCTTGGACAACTACAATGAGCAGTACTTC
few	TRBD1	TRBJ1-1	TRBV11-3	CASSLMGGGLVRSEAFF	TGTGCCAGCAGCTTAATGGGAGGGGGCCTAGTAAGGTCTGAAGCTTTCTTT
NA	NA	TRBJ2-3	TRBV12-3/TRBV12-4	CASRQGGRRTDTQYF	TGTGCCAGTAGACAGGGAGGGAGGAGGACAGATACGCAGTATTTT
NA	TRBD1	TRBJ1-1	TRBV25-1	CASRGDSLHSEAFF	TGTGCCAGCAGGGGGGACAGTCTACATTCTGAAGCTTTCTTT
NA	TRBD2	TRBJ2-1	TRBV6-2/TRBV6-3	CASSSPGLVGTQFF	TGTGCCAGCAGTTCTCCGGGACTAGTTGGGACCCAGTTCTTC
few	NA	TRBJ2-3	TRBV6-1	CASSLSGTGLAGGGTQYF	TGTGCCAGCAGTTTATCCGGGACAGGGTTAGCGGGAGGCGGGACGCAGTATTTT
NA	NA	TRBJ2-1	TRBV14	CASSQASGSSYNEQFF	TGTGCCAGCAGCCAAGCATCAGGGTCATCCTACAATGAGCAGTTCTTC
NA	TRBD2	TRBJ2-3	TRBV3-1	CASSQDPAGGADTQYF	TGTGCCAGCAGCCAAGATCCAGCGGGGGGGGCAGATACGCAGTATTTT
NA	NA	TRBJ1-2	TRBV5-1	CASSYYGDGYTF	TGCGCCAGCAGTTATTACGGGGATGGCTACACCTTC
many	NA	TRBJ1-6	TRBV6-1	CASSSSSYNSPLHF	TGTGCCAGCAGCAGCAGTTCCTATAATTCACCCCTCCACTTT
few	TRBD2	TRBJ2-1	TRBV7-7	CAGVGGGAGNEQFF	TGTGCTGGGGTGGGCGGGGGGGCGGGCAATGAGCAGTTCTTC
few	TRBD2	TRBJ2-1	TRBV7-6	CASSLEASGGAGSETQFF	TGTGCCAGCAGCTTAGAGGCTAGCGGGGGGGCGGGGTCGGAGACCCAGTTCTTC
many	NA	TRBJ2-3	TRBV6-1	CASSEGGLGTDTQYF	TGTGCCAGCAGTGAAGGGGGGCTGGGTACAGATACGCAGTATTTT
NA	NA	TRBJ1-6	TRBV20-1	CSAWESSYNSPLHF	TGCAGTGCTTGGGAAAGCTCCTATAATTCACCCCTCCACTTT
few	NA	TRBJ2-3	TRBV4-1	CASSTRGAATDTQYF	TGCGCCAGCAGCACCAGGGGCGCGGCCACAGATACGCAGTATTTT
once	TRBD2	TRBJ2-5	TRBV6-1	CASKLAGESQETQYF	TGTGCCAGCAAACTAGCGGGGGAATCACAAGAGACCCAGTACTTC
many	NA	TRBJ2-5	TRBV6-1	CASSETGETQYF	TGTGCCAGCAGTGAAACCGGAGAGACCCAGTACTTC
once	NA	TRBJ1-5	TRBV12-3/TRBV12-4	CASSSQLGDQPQHF	TGTGCCAGCAGTTCCCAGTTGGGGGATCAGCCCCAGCATTTT
few	TRBD2	TRBJ2-3	TRBV4-1	CASSQERLAGGPGTDTQYF	TGCGCCAGCAGCCAAGAGAGACTAGCGGGGGGGCCCGGCACAGATACGCAGTATTTT
few	TRBD2	TRBJ2-7	TRBV6-1	CASSPGLVNEQYF	TGTGCCAGCAGTCCGGGACTAGTCAATGAGCAGTACTTC